The entry that follows covers one T cell receptor (beta chain) sequence. Its specificity is unknown. The CDR3 loop spans 13 amino acids. Germline-derived CDR1 and CDR2 are SQVTM and ANQGSEA. V lost 1 base and J 0 bases, leaving 6 bases between the germline ends. The data originate from a study of CD8+ T cells in alopecia areata. Points from the study as a whole: Many expanded lesional clones persisted during tofacitinib (in both scalp and blood). Clonality in the scalp and expanded CD8+ clones ranked among the top 100 were significantly decreased by tofacitinib. Relative to normal scalp, lesional scalp, especially alopecia totalis/universalis, showed higher clonality.

Reverse transcription of extracted RNA yielded cDNA, which provided the sequencing template. Clones were read by immunoSEQ multiplex PCR, and TCRdb kept only the in-frame ones, dropping some. The profile shows 95,000 to 100,000 clones, 55% to 75% of them singletons. Treatment of the sample: oral pan-JAK inhibitor, 5-10 mg twice daily. Individuals with alopecia areata gave both lesional scalp punch biopsies and peripheral blood for collection. The sequenced sample was CD8+ T cells sorted from blood, obtained at week 56, from a patient treated with tofacitinib. The chain uses TRBV29-1 and TRBJ1-2, with D unresolved. The source of this sequence is a human donor with alopecia areata. This chain's CDR3 is CSVEVAANYGYTF. The CDR3 nucleotides are TGCAGCGTTGAAGTCGCAGCTAACTATGGCTACACCTTC. The full variable domain, its missing parts supplied by reference TRBV29-1 and TRBJ1-2, is SAVISQKPSRDICQRGTSLTIQCQVDSQVTMMFWYRQQPGQSLTLIATANQGSEATYESGFVIDKFPISRPNLTFSTLTVSNMSPEDSSIYLCSVEVAANYGYTFGSGTRLTVV.